The 16 T cell receptor beta chains listed next were all sequenced from one sample in a study of blood T cell repertoires in COVID-19. Using immunoSEQ multiplex PCR, the repertoire was profiled, and TCRdb retains in-frame clones only, with some absent. The table has 40,000 to 60,000 clones, about 88% seen once. The sequencing sample was made of peripheral blood. The receptors were sampled from a middle-aged man with active COVID-19.

The genes are TRBV5-4 and TRBJ1-1, with D possibly TRBD1 on 5 matching bases. Germline-derived CDR1 and CDR2 are SGHNT and YYREEE (reference sequence). The V gene lost 4 bases and the J gene lost 5 bases, with 18 bases spanning the gap. CDR3 size: 15 residues. The chain's CDR3 is CASSGQKTGETEAFF. DNA for the CDR3: TGTGCCAGCAGCGGACAAAAAACGGGGGAGACTGAAGCTTTCTTT.

The gene calls are TRBV10-3 and TRBJ2-1; maybe TRBD1 (5 bases). This CDR3 comprises 13 residues. Deletions cut 4 bases from V and 7 bases from J, with 11 bases between. Germline V CDR1 and CDR2: ENHRY, SYGVKD. This CDR3 reads CAISGQGANEQFF. DNA of the CDR3: TGTGCCATCAGTGGGCAGGGTGCTAATGAGCAGTTCTTC.

The chain couples TRBV27 to TRBJ2-7; a possible D gene is TRBD2 (6 bases). In germline, CDR1 is MNHEY, CDR2 SMNVEV (reference sequence). The ends were cut back, 7 bases at V and 3 bases at J, with 13 bases in the middle. CDR3 length equals 13 residues. The CDR3 is CASTTRYSYEQYF. The CDR3 DNA sequence: TGTGCCAGCACGACTAGGTACAGCTACGAGCAGTACTTC.

V and J are TRBV6-6 and TRBJ2-3; D possibly corresponds to TRBD2 (5 bases). Germline V CDR1 and CDR2: MNHNY, SVGAGI (reference sequence). The CDR3 is made up of 16 amino acids. V lost 2 bases, J lost 0 bases, and 12 bases lay in between. The CDR3 coding sequence is TGTGCCAGCAGTTACCGATACACGGGGAGCACAGATACGCAGTATTTT. Encoded protein: CASSYRYTGSTDTQYF.

The rearrangement uses TRBV29-1 and TRBJ1-1; D call uncertain. Trimming removed 0 bases from V and 4 bases from J, with 3 bases in between. The CDR3 extends over 11 amino acids. Germline assignment: CDR1 SQVTM and CDR2 ANQGSEA. CDR3 loop: CSVEDSTEAFF. In nucleotides, the CDR3 is TGCAGCGTTGAAGATAGCACTGAAGCTTTCTTT. The full variable domain, rest sourced from reference TRBV29-1 and TRBJ1-1, is SAVISQKPSRDICQRGTSLTIQCQVDSQVTMMFWYRQQPGQSLTLIATANQGSEATYESGFVIDKFPISRPNLTFSTLTVSNMSPEDSSIYLCSVEDSTEAFFGQGTRLTVV.

The genes are TRBV3-1 (or the pseudogene TRBV3-2) and TRBJ1-4; a weak D match, TRBD1 (6 bases). The V end lost 3 bases, the J end lost 8 bases, and 16 bases lay between the germline ends. The CDR3 runs 15 residues. The germline CDR1 and CDR2 sequences are LGHDT and YNNKEL (reference sequence). The CDR3 DNA reads TGTGCCAGCAGCCACCCCAACAGGGCGGAAGAAAAACTGTTTTTT. Translating it yields CASSHPNRAEEKLFF.

This chain links TRBV18 with TRBJ1-3; TRBD1 is a possible D gene (6 bases). The CDR3 spans 14 residues. With 8 bases removed from V and 4 bases from J, the gap between germline ends came to 15 bases. Germline V lookup: CDR1 KGHSH, CDR2 LQKENI. The chain's CDR3 is CASGPSGGGNTIYF. The CDR3 nucleotides read TGTGCCAGCGGACCTTCGGGGGGCGGAAACACCATATATTTT.

This sequence joins TRBV12-3 or TRBV12-4 and TRBJ1-1; 9 bases match TRBD1. This CDR3 is built from 13 residues. J gave up 6 bases and V 2 bases, and 1 base lay outside the gene matches. The CDR3 loop is CASSLTGGSEAFF. CDR3 DNA sequence: TGTGCCAGCAGTTTAACAGGGGGCTCTGAAGCTTTCTTT.

The chain carries TRBV5-1 and TRBJ2-7; maybe TRBD1 (5 bases). CDR3 length: 13 residues. V lost 5 bases and J 3 bases, leaving 12 bases between the germline ends. Per the germline V gene, CDR1 is SGHRS and CDR2 is YFSETQ. The CDR3 loop is CASSPLTDYEQYF. As DNA, the CDR3 is TGCGCCAGCAGTCCCTTGACAGACTACGAGCAGTACTTC.

This sequence joins TRBV2 and TRBJ2-7, with D perhaps TRBD2 (5 bases). The CDR3 has 12 amino acids. The germline V gene has CDR1 SNHLY and CDR2 FYNNEI. Deletions cut 8 bases from V and 5 bases from J, with 13 bases between. CDR3 coding DNA: TGTGCCAGCTATCGAGGGTTCGACGAGCAGTACTTC. Protein product: CASYRGFDEQYF.

This sequence joins TRBV9 and TRBJ2-3, with TRBD2 identical over 10 bases. This CDR3 region has 15 residues. Germline V gene sequence: CDR1 SGDLS, CDR2 YYNGEE. V shed 0 bases, J shed 6 bases, and the junction held 4 bases outside the gene matches. The CDR3 region is CASSVGAGGGDTQYF. The CDR3 bases are TGTGCCAGCAGCGTAGGAGCGGGAGGGGGTGATACGCAGTATTTT.

This chain joins TRBV6-1 and TRBJ2-1; 13 nucleotides match TRBD2. V lost 6 bases, J lost 6 bases, and 5 bases stayed unmatched. The CDR3 runs to 15 residues. From germline, CDR1 is MNHNS and CDR2 SASEGT. The CDR3 sequence is CASSSRTSGSNEQFF. CDR3 sequence (DNA): TGTGCCAGCAGCTCTAGGACTAGCGGGAGCAATGAGCAGTTCTTC.

V and J are TRBV15 and TRBJ2-5; weak D call: TRBD1 (5 bases). The CDR3 is 17 amino acids. The V end was cut by 4 bases, the J end by 0 bases, with 18 bases between. CDR1 is LNHNV and CDR2 is YYDKDF in the germline V gene (reference sequence). CDR3 bases: TGTGCCACCAGCAAGCTTATGGGGCTGTCGTACCAAGAGACCCAGTACTTC. Its protein is CATSKLMGLSYQETQYF.

CDR3: CASSRDREGATNEKLFF. CDR3 nucleotides: TGTGCCAGCAGCCGGGACAGAGAAGGGGCAACTAATGAAAAACTGTTTTTT. V is TRBV6-4 and J is TRBJ1-4; 7 bases are shared with TRBD1. V shed 6 bases, J shed 0 bases, and the junction held 10 bases outside the gene matches. In germline, CDR1 is MRHNA, CDR2 SNTAGT. The CDR3 is made up of 17 amino acids.

The chain recombines TRBV27 with TRBJ1-6, with D uncertain. Germline CDR1 and CDR2: MNHEY and SMNVEV (reference sequence). V was cut by 7 bases and J by 14 bases, with 27 bases left in between. This CDR3 is 16 amino acids long. CDR3 DNA sequence: TGTGCCAGCACCTCTAAGGGAGGGATGCCCCTCGAGGCCCTCCACTTT. This sequence encodes CASTSKGGMPLEALHF.

The chain employs TRBV7-3 and TRBJ2-1; 8 positions agree with TRBD2. J gave up 8 bases and V 1 base, and 10 bases lay outside the gene matches. The CDR3 length is 16 residues. Germline lookup yields CDR1 SGHTA and CDR2 FQGTGA. The CDR3 DNA sequence: TGTGCCAGCAGCTTAAAGGTGGTAGCGGGAAGGCATGAGCAGTTCTTC. Its protein is CASSLKVVAGRHEQFF.